The 14 T cell receptor beta chains listed next were all sequenced from one sample in a study of regulatory T cells in long-lasting Graves disease. Specified time point: newly diagnosed GD, antithyroid drugs for less than 3 months. TCR sequences were obtained from RNA taken from PBMCs. CDR3-region Arm-PCR and iRepertoire HTBI primers produced the TCR beta libraries. Via MiXCR, TCRdb re-called the multiplex PCR reads, giving one row per CDR3 protein. This table has 440,000 or so distinct CDR3 sequences, less than 20% appearing once. This same sample was also part of a study on T cells in Graves' hyperthyroidism and ophthalmopathy.

Sequences were derived from peripheral blood mononuclear cells (PBMCs), sampled at new diagnosis, from a patient treated with antithyroid drugs. The receptor set was obtained from a woman younger than 45 with Graves disease.

V and J are TRBV7-8 and TRBJ2-3; D may be TRBD2 (6 bases). Germline CDR1 reads SGHVS; CDR2 reads FQNEAQ. The CDR3 contains 14 residues. The ends were cut back, 2 bases at V and 4 bases at J, with 10 bases in the middle. The DNA for the CDR3 is TGTGCCAGCAGCTTACAGGAGGGCGCAGATACGCAGTATTTT. Amino acids: CASSLQEGADTQYF.

This clonotype was seen at least ten times. The rearrangement uses TRBV29-1 and TRBJ1-1; no clear D. This CDR3 is built from 12 residues. Trimming cost V 4 bases and J 0 bases, with 6 bases left between them. Germline assignment: CDR1 SQVTM and CDR2 ANQGSEA. CDR3 in DNA: TGCAGCGTTGGGTTCCTGAACACTGAAGCTTTCTTT. Its protein product is CSVGFLNTEAFF.

This clonotype came up many times. The chain has TRBV18 and TRBJ2-4; no definite D call. Germline assignment: CDR1 KGHSH and CDR2 LQKENI. Trimming removed 2 bases at V and 6 bases at J, with 8 bases between. The CDR3 length is 13 residues. CDR3 sequence reads: CASSPGRANIQYF. The CDR3 DNA sequence: TGTGCCAGCTCACCAGGACGAGCAAACATTCAGTACTTC.

With regard to this clonotype: Given the absence of the conserved phenylalanine or tryptophan at the CDR3 end, a read error is likely. V usage is TRBV12-3 or TRBV12-4 and J usage is TRBJ2-1, with D possibly matching TRBD1 (6 bases). Trimming shortened V by 6 bases and J by 8 bases, and 23 bases separated the two germline ends. This CDR3 is 16 amino acids long. The CDR3 DNA is TGTGCCAGCAGCGGGCCGGCAGGGGCAGAGATCGATGAGCAGTTCTCC. Translating gives CASSGPAGAEIDEQFS.

This clonotype came up many times. This sequence joins TRBV3-1 and TRBJ1-1, with no clear D. The V gene lost 11 bases and the J gene lost 0 bases, with 13 bases spanning the gap. CDR3 length: 13 amino acids. Germline V gene sequence: CDR1 LGHDT, CDR2 YNNKEL (reference sequence). This CDR3 is CAARGGVNTEAFF. Written as DNA, the CDR3 is TGTGCCGCCCGGGGAGGAGTGAACACTGAAGCTTTCTTT.

In this sample, this clonotype turned up many times. This chain joins TRBV19 and TRBJ2-3; D ambiguous. The ends were cut back, 7 bases at V and 5 bases at J, with 7 bases in the middle. The CDR3 runs to 11 residues. Germline CDR1 is LNHDA and CDR2 is SQIVND (reference sequence). The CDR3 sequence is CASIQGDTQYF. The CDR3 nucleotides are TGTGCCAGTATCCAAGGAGATACGCAGTATTTT.

This clonotype has a handful of counts. The chain recombines TRBV7-9 with TRBJ2-5; TRBD2 matches 7 bases. CDR1 is SEHNR, CDR2 FQNEAQ, per germline (reference sequence). V shed 7 bases and J 4 bases; nucleotides not matched to a gene: 6. CDR3 size: 13 residues. Here the CDR3 DNA reads TGTGCCAGCAAGGGAGGGAGTGGAGAGACCCAGTACTTC. Protein sequence: CASKGGSGETQYF. Variable domain in full (rest from reference TRBV7-9 and TRBJ2-5): DTGVSQNPRHKITKRGQNVTFRCDPISEHNRLYWYRQTLGQGPEFLTYFQNEAQLEKSRLLSDRFSAERPKGSFSTLEIQRTEQGDSAMYLCASKGGSGETQYFGPGTRLLVL.

The CDR3 DNA follows: TGCGCCAGCAGCCAAGAGGTACAGAGCTATCAGCCCCAGCATTTT. Its protein product is CASSQEVQSYQPQHF. The genes are TRBV4-1 and TRBJ1-5; D remains unclear. The CDR3 sequence is 15 residues long. Trimming stripped 0 bases from V and 5 bases from J, with 11 bases between. Germline-derived CDR1 and CDR2 are MGHRA and YSYEKL.

This clonotype has a count of ten or more. The chain has TRBV7-2 and TRBJ2-1; TRBD2 agrees at 11 bases. This CDR3 comprises 16 residues. Losses at the gene ends were 4 bases for V and 7 bases for J; bases not matched to a gene: 9. Germline V lookup: CDR1 SGHTA, CDR2 FQGNSA. CDR3 sequence: CASSSLAGESLNEQFF. DNA of the CDR3: TGTGCCAGCAGCTCACTAGCGGGAGAATCGCTGAATGAGCAGTTCTTC.

The V gene is TRBV29-1, the J gene TRBJ2-5; unclear D gene. CDR3 length: 13 residues. V lost 4 bases and J lost 5, with 14 bases in between. Germline V gene lookup returns CDR1 SQVTM and CDR2 ANQGSEA. CDR3 loop: CSVGIGVMETQYF. The CDR3 DNA reads TGCAGCGTTGGGATTGGGGTAATGGAGACCCAGTACTTC. The variable domain in full, completed from reference TRBV29-1 and TRBJ2-5, reads SAVISQKPSRDICQRGTSLTIQCQVDSQVTMMFWYRQQPGQSLTLIATANQGSEATYESGFVIDKFPISRPNLTFSTLTVSNMSPEDSSIYLCSVGIGVMETQYFGPGTRLLVL.

In this sample, this clonotype turned up a few times. The chain is built from TRBV20-1 and TRBJ2-7, with D possibly being TRBD1 (6 bases). Trimming removed 5 bases from V and 4 bases from J, with 12 bases in between. There are 12 residues in the CDR3. Germline-derived CDR1 and CDR2 are DFQATT and SNEGSKA (reference sequence). The CDR3 is CSAVPDSYEQYF. CDR3 sequence (DNA): TGCAGTGCTGTCCCGGACAGTTACGAGCAGTACTTC.

DNA of the CDR3: TGTGCCTTTAATGAGCAGTTCTTC. Encoded protein: CAFNEQFF. The rearrangement uses TRBV7-9 and TRBJ2-1; no clear D. The germline V gene has CDR1 SEHNR and CDR2 FQNEAQ (reference sequence). The CDR3 is made up of 8 amino acids. The V end was cut by 11 bases, the J end by 7 bases, with 3 bases between.

V and J are TRBV7-3 and TRBJ2-3; 7 bases map to TRBD2. J gave up 4 bases and V 1 base, and 5 bases lay outside the gene matches. Looked up from germline, CDR1 is SGHTA and CDR2 is FQGTGA. CDR3 length: 15 amino acids. The CDR3 is CASSLIGEGPDTQYF. DNA of the CDR3: TGTGCCAGCAGCTTAATAGGGGAGGGCCCAGATACGCAGTATTTT.

This chain connects TRBV6-5 to TRBJ1-2; weak D call: TRBD1 (5 bases). Germline CDR1 and CDR2: MNHEY and SVGAGI. The CDR3 is made up of 13 amino acids. Trimming removed 2 bases at V and 6 bases at J, with 10 bases between. The CDR3 DNA follows: TGTGCCAGCAGTTACGGCAGGGATAATGGCTACACCTTC. Translation: CASSYGRDNGYTF.